This TCR beta chain originates from a study of cytomegalovirus exposure and HLA in healthy donors (dated by TCRdb to about 2017). About the study as a whole: According to an earlier analysis of several hundred of the donors, about 179 million T cells yielded 117 million unique TCR beta sequences and 276 Gb of sequence data. A later genetic analysis took genome-wide SNP genotypes for about three fifths of the roughly 700 donors and used that subset as a discovery cohort. Of the roughly 400 genotyped donors, approximately 83% fell in the genetic ancestry cluster associated with self-reported Caucasian donors. The study used immunosequencing to profile the T cell repertoires of 670 or so subjects and linked those repertoires to cytomegalovirus serostatus. To study patterns of TCR occurrence, a later analysis re-analyzed previously published TCR beta repertoires from hundreds of donors and added high-resolution HLA genotyping. Typing coverage varied by locus: roughly 620-640 donors for A, B, C, DRB1 and DQB1; roughly 520 for DQA1; more than 600 for DPA1; fewer than 480 for DPB1. All discovery cohort repertoires had been generated on a single sequencing platform. An earlier analysis of approximately 630 of the donors applied high-throughput TCR beta sequencing to assess whether each TCR beta V gene segment acted as functional or pseudogenic. Along with the approximately 700-subject first cohort, a separate validation cohort of 120 different subjects was used. Class I and class II HLA loci were covered by the typing at four-digit resolution. An early release that covered about 600 HLA-typed donors contained around 300 gigabases of sequencing data and roughly 84 million unique TCR sequences. Because of strong linkage in the cohort, a few DR-DQ haplotypes were treated as single units for association and clustering. Rather than drawing on any new phenotypic data, the later analysis identified candidate immune exposures from TCR beta sequences and the way those sequences occurred across donors. Among 350 to 400 genotyped donors of the cohort, an average of approximately 230,000 unique TCR beta nucleotide sequences were sequenced per donor, around 18% of them non-productive. The study aimed to test whether signatures of past pathogen exposure could be identified by cataloging public T cell receptors. Donor age, sex, ethnicity and CMV serostatus were compiled together with the repertoire data. High-throughput TCR immunosequencing, statistical association of individual TCRs with disease status, and machine learning were combined to predict cytomegalovirus infection status. Overall results and qualifications from the work: A cluster of highly shared sequence variants was judged likely to be a technical artifact of the sequencing pipeline. Three of the identified cytomegalovirus-associated TCR beta chains were confirmed in vitro to be specific for cytomegalovirus antigens. V-gene and J-gene trimming of TCR beta chains was associated with a missense DCLRE1C variant in a later genetic analysis, and the association was replicated in an independent cohort. In this cohort, only TCR beta chains were sequenced, and detectable features were limited by the absence of alpha or paired-chain data. The study listed 170 or so TCR beta chains as associated with cytomegalovirus. For the cohort, immune exposure information was limited to CMV serostatus. Specific HLA alleles were associated with more than 15,000 TCR beta sequences at a false discovery rate of 0.05 in a later analysis. Broadly in line with IMGT annotations, most TCR beta V segments showed up in productive rearrangements about 90% or about 30% of the time in an earlier analysis of 587 of the donors. Linkage disequilibrium might explain the correlated functional status among segregating V segments, but an unknown experimental factor could not be excluded. According to the authors, the approach could potentially be generalized to other disease states and immunological phenotypes. According to a later analysis, TCR association rates differed among HLA loci, with DRB1 alleles showing the most associated TCRs and HLA-C alleles showing the fewest. The classifier was reported to diagnose cytomegalovirus status with high specificity and sensitivity in both the original cohort and the validation cohort. Several of the top co-occurrence clusters appeared to be linked to parvovirus B19, influenza, CMV and Epstein-Barr virus, according to a later analysis. Presence/absence analyses assumed roughly uniform sequencing depth across donors, an assumption that may not hold. Because counts were too low, some 16 rarely observed V segments, including chromosome 9 orphons, were excluded from the earlier analysis of 587 of the donors. HLA typing was unavailable for some donors at each locus, so association tests used only the typed subset. A later analysis found that HLA-associated TCR beta chains were more clonally expanded and had lower generation probabilities than equally common non-associated chains. A further reported finding was that TCR beta sequences accurately predicted the HLA-A and HLA-B alleles for most subjects in the first cohort. When HLA alleles, especially DR and DQ, strongly co-occurred, TCR associations were difficult to assign to individual alleles. According to a later analysis, most CMV-associated TCR beta chains appeared to be HLA-restricted, and the HLA associations seemed to be driven largely by CMV exposure. According to a later genetic analysis, donors in an Asian-associated ancestry cluster had fewer N-insertions in productive TCRs than the roughly 660-donor mean. Across donors, most TCR sequences were observed very rarely, whereas some public TCRs were present in many individuals.

To note about this clone: Its antigen remains undetermined. Base quality data are lacking; no much larger clone is found one base away.

Libraries came from the immunoSEQ multiplex PCR assay. For the multiplex PCR, a mixture combining 60 forward primers for TCR Vbeta segments and 13 reverse primers for TCR Jbeta segments was used. Amplification of the CDR3 region of rearranged TCR beta genes was performed with a multiplex PCR assay on genomic DNA. Amplified TCR beta libraries were sequenced as 87-base-pair reads on the Illumina HiSeq System. The study's own analysis went as follows. A later analysis counted about 80 million unique TCR beta chains across the approximately 700 repertoires, and roughly 11 million of these chains were shared by at least two donors. Raw reads were error-corrected and collapsed into unique sequences with a nearest-neighbor algorithm that merged closely related sequences to remove PCR and sequencing errors. To assign V, D and J gene segments, CDR3 sequences were aligned to IMGT reference sequences. Each retained sequence needed at least a six-nucleotide match to both a V gene segment and a J gene segment. Rearrangements were called productive when the CDR3 lacked stop codons and stayed in frame with V and J; all others were non-productive. CDR3 was defined by IMGT convention, running from the second conserved V-encoded cysteine to the conserved J-encoded phenylalanine. The earlier analysis of roughly 590 of the donors excluded sequences that lacked an unambiguous match to a single V gene segment. In an earlier analysis of 587 of the donors, V segments were called functional above 56.7% productive rearrangements and were called segregating when the between-donor standard deviation exceeded 5%. To diagnose cytomegalovirus status from the catalog of TCR beta chain sequences, a statistical classification framework was built. A later analysis assigned V and J genes by comparing TCR nucleotide sequences with IMGT/GENE-DB human TR gene sequences. A later analysis assigned CDR3 sequences and most-parsimonious VDJ recombination scenarios with the TCRdist pipeline. In a later analysis, every TCR beta chain was defined by the combination of its CDR3 amino acid sequence and its V-gene family, and reads without a unique V-gene family were dropped. In a later analysis, some 600 highly shared, low-generation-probability nucleotide sequences were removed to address suspected cross-contamination and a sequencing artifact. For each public chain, a later analysis derived a clonal expansion index from normalized ranks of inferred template counts within each repertoire. A later analysis computed generation probabilities with a VDJ recombination model fitted to out-of-frame rearrangements, and checked the results against IGoR. Hypergeometric tests were used in a later analysis to score TCR-TCR, TCR-HLA and TCR-CMV co-occurrence, with a repertoire-size bias correction applied to the TCR pairs. In a later analysis, false discovery rates were estimated by permuting HLA or CMV assignments 20 times. In a later analysis, co-occurring TCRs were grouped using DBSCAN, and TCRdist sequence similarity was added for clustering within HLA-allele-positive subsets. Repertoires with fewer than 30,000 or more than 120,000 public chains were left out of co-occurrence clustering, as were four to six repertoires with anomalous nucleotide sharing. Held by TCRdb, this immuneACCESS table contains in-frame sequences only and omits some clones. Under half of the omission traces to an unresolved V gene where checked; the cause of the rest is unknown. V, J and clone size are taken as reported in that table, and D and trimming were inferred from the DNA itself. Here the sample has 150,000 to 200,000 clones; 70% to 80% occur a single time. Of the sample, under 2% is held by the ten largest clones.

The cohort comprised 670 or so healthy bone marrow donors. Cohort members were all nominally healthy when sampled, although unrecorded immune exposures were likely present. The donor was CMV seronegative and was included in the group of about 350 seronegative cohort members. A peripheral blood sample was provided by each donor, and peripheral blood mononuclear cells were used for TCR beta sequencing. The Qiagen DNeasy Blood Extraction Kit was used to extract genomic DNA from the blood cell samples. The TCR was taken from a young man in good health and CMV-seronegative. Material for sequencing was PBMCs.

The DNA reads TGTGCCAGCAGCCAGGACGGGGGGGACAGGGCGTACGAGCAGTACTTC. It translates to CASSQDGGDRAYEQYF. The V and J segments used are TRBV4-2 and TRBJ2-7; the D gene is possibly TRBD1, with 9 bases matching. At the junction V is shortened by 3 bases and J by 4 bases, with 19 bases in between. The CDR3, from cysteine to phenylalanine, totals 16 residues. The only DNA kept is the CDR3, 48 bases in frame from the first base. Sequences LGHNA (CDR1) and YNFKEQ (CDR2) are obtained from the germline V gene.